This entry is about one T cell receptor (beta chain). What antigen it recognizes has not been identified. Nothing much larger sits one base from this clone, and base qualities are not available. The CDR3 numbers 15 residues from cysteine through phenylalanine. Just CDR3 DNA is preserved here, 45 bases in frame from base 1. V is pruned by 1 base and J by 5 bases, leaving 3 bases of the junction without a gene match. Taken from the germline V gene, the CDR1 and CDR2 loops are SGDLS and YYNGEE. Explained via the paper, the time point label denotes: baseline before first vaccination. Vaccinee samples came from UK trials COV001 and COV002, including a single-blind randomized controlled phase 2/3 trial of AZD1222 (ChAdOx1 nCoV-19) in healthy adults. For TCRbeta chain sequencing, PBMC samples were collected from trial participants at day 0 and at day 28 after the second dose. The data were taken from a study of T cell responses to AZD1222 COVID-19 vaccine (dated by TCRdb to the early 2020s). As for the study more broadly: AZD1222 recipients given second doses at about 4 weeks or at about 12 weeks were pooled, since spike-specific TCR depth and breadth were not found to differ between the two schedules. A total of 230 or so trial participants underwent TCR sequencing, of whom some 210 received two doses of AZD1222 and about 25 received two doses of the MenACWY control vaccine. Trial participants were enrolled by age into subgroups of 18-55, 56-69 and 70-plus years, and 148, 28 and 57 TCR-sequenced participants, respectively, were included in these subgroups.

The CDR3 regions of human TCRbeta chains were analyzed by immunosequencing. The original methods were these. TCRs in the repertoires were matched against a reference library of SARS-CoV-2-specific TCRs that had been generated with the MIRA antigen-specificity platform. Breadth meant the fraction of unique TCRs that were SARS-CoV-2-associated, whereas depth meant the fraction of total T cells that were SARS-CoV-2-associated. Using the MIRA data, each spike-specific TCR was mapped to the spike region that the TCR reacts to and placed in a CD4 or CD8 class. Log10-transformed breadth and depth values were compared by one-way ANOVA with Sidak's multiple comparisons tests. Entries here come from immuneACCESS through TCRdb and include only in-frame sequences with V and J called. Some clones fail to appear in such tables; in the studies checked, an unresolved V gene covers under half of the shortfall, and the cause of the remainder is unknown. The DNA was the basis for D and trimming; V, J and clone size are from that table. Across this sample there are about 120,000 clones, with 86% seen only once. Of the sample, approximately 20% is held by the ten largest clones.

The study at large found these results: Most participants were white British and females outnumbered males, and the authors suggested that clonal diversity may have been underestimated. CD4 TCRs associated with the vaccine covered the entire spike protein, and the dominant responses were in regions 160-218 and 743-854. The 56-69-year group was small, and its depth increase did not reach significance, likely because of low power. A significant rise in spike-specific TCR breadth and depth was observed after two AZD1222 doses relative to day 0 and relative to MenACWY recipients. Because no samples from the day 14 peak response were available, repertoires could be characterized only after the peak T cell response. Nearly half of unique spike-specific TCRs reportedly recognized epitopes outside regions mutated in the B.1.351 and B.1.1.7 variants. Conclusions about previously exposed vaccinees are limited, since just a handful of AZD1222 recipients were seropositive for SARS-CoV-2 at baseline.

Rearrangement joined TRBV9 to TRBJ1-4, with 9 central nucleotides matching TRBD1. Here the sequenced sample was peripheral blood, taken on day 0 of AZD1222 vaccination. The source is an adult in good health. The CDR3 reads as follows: CASSVIGQGNEKLFF. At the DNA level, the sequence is TGTGCCAGCAGCGTAATAGGACAGGGGAATGAAAAACTGTTTTTT.